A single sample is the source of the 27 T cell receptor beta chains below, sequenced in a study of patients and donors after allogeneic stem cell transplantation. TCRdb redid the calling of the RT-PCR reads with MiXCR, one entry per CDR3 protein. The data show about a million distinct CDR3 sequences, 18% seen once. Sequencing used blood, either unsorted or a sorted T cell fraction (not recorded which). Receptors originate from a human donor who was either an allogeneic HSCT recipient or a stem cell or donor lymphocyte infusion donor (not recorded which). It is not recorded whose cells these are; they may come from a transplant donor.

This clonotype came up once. CDR3 coding DNA: TGTGCCAGCAGCCAGGGACAGCCTGAAGCTTTCTTT. Its translation is CASSQGQPEAFF. This chain joins TRBV14 and TRBJ1-1, with 7 bases that match TRBD1. The CDR3 spans 12 residues. Germline values: CDR1 SGHDN, CDR2 FVKESK. With 3 bases clipped from V and 6 bases from J, the junction kept 1 base outside the gene matches.

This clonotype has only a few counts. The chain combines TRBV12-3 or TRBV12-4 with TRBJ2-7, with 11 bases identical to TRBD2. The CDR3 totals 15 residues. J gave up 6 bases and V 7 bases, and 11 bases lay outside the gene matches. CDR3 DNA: TGTGCCAGCACCCCCCAACTAGCGGGGGTCGTCGAGCAGTACTTC. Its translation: CASTPQLAGVVEQYF.

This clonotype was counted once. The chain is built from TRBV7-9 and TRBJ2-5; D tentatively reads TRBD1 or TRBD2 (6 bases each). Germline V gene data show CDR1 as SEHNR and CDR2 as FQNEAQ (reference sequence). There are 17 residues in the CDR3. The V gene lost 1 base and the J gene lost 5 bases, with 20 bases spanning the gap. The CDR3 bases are TGTGCCAGCAGCTTAGGGAGGGGGAAGCACCGGAATGAGACCCAGTACTTC. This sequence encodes CASSLGRGKHRNETQYF.

The CDR3 nucleotides read TGTGCCAGCAGTTACTTAGGGGGCACCGGGGAGCTGTTTTTT. Translation gives CASSYLGGTGELFF. The chain links TRBV6-5 to TRBJ2-2; perhaps TRBD1 as D (6 bases). CDR3 length: 14 residues. V was cut by 1 base and J by 4 bases, with 7 bases left in between. Germline V CDR1 and CDR2: MNHEY, SVGAGI.

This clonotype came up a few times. The CDR3 nucleotides read TGTGCCAGCAGTCCTGGGGGGGCTGATCAGCCCCAGCATTTT. This codes for CASSPGGADQPQHF. V and J are TRBV6-1 and TRBJ1-5; a weak D match, TRBD1 (6 bases). Per the germline V gene, CDR1 is MNHNS and CDR2 is SASEGT. The CDR3 covers 14 residues. The V and J ends lost 5 bases and 5 bases respectively, with 13 bases between them.

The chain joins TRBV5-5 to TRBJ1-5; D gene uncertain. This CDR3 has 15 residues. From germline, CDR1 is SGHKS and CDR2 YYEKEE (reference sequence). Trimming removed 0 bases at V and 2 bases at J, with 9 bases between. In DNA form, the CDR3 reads TGTGCCAGCAGCTTGGATCCGGCAGGCAATCAGCCCCAGCATTTT. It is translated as CASSLDPAGNQPQHF.

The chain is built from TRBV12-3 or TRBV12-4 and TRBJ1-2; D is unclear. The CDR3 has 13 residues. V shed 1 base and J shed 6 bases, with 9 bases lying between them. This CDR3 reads CASSLVAGDGYTF. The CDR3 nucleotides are TGTGCCAGCAGTTTAGTAGCGGGAGATGGCTACACCTTC.

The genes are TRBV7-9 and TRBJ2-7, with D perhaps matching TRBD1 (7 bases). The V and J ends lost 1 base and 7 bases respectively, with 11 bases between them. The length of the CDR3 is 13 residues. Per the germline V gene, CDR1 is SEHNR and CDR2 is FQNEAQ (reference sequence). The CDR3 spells CASSLEGAGEQYF. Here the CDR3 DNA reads TGTGCCAGCAGCTTAGAGGGGGCGGGAGAGCAGTACTTC.

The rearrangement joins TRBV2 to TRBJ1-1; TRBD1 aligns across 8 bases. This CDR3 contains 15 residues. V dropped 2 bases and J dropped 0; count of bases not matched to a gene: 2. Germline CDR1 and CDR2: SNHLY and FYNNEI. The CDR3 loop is CASSESDRVNTEAFF. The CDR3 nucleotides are TGTGCCAGCAGTGAATCGGACAGGGTGAACACTGAAGCTTTCTTT. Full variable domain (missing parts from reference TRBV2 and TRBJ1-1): EPEVTQTPSHQVTQMGQEVILRCVPISNHLYFYWYRQILGQKVEFLVSFYNNEISEKSEIFDDQFSVERPDGSNFTLKIRSTKLEDSAMYFCASSESDRVNTEAFFGQGTRLTVV.

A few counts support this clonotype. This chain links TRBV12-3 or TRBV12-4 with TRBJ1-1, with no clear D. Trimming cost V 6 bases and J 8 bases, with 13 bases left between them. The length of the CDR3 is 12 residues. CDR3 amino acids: CASSQGRLEAFF. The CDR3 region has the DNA TGTGCCAGCAGCCAAGGGAGGTTGGAAGCTTTCTTT.

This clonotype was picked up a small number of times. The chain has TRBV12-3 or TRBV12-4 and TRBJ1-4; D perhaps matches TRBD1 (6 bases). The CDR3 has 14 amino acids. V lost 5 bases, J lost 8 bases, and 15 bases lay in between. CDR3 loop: CASSTGIFGEKLFF. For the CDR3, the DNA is TGTGCCAGCAGTACAGGGATATTTGGGGAAAAACTGTTTTTT.

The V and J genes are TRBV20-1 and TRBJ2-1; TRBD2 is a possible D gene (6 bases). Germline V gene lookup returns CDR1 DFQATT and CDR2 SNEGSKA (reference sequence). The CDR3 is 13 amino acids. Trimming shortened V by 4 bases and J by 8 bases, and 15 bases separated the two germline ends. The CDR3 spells CSATQRARDEQFF. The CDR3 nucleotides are TGCAGTGCTACCCAGCGGGCGCGGGATGAGCAGTTCTTC.

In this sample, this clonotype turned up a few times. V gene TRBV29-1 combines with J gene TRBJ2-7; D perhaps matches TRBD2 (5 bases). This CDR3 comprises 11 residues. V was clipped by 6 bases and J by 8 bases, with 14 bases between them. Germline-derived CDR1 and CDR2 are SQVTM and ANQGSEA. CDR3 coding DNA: TGCAGCGTGGGAACTAGGGAAAAGCAGTACTTC. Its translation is CSVGTREKQYF.

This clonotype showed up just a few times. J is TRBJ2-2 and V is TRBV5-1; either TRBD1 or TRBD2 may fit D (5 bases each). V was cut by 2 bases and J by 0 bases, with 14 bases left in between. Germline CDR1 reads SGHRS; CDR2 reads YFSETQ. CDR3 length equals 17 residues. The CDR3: CASSFTVLGANTGELFF. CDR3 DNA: TGCGCCAGCAGCTTTACTGTCTTGGGGGCGAACACCGGGGAGCTGTTTTTT.

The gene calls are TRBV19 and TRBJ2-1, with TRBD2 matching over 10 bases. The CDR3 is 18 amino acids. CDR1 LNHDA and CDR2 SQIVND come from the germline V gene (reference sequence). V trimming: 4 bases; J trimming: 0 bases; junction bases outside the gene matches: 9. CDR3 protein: CASSKSWLAGVSYNEQFF. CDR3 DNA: TGTGCCAGTAGTAAATCATGGCTAGCGGGAGTCTCCTACAATGAGCAGTTCTTC.

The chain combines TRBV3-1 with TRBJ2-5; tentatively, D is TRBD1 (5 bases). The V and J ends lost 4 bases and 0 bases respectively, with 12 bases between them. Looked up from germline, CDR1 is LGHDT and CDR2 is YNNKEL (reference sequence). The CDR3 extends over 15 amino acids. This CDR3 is CASSRRQTYQETQYF. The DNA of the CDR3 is TGTGCCAGCAGCCGGCGACAGACGTACCAAGAGACCCAGTACTTC.

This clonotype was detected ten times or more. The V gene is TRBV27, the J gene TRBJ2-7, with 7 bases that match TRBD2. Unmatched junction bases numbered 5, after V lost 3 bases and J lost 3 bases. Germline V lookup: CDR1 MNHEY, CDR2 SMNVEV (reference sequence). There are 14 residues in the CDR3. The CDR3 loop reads CASSLRGGYYEQYF. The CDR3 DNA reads TGTGCCAGCAGTTTGAGGGGAGGGTACTACGAGCAGTACTTC.

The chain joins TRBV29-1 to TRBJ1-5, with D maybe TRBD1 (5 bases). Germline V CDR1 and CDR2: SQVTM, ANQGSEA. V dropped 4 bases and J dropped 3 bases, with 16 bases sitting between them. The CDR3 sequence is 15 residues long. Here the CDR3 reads CSVAAGTDSNQPQHF. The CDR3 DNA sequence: TGCAGCGTTGCGGCCGGGACGGACTCCAATCAGCCCCAGCATTTT.

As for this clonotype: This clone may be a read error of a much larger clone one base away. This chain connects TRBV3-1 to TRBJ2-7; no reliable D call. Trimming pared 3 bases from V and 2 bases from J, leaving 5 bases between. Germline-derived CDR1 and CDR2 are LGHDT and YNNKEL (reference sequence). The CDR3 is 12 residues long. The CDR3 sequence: CASSHGPYEQYF. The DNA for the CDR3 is TGTGCCAGCAGCCACGGTCCCTACGAGCAGTACTTC.

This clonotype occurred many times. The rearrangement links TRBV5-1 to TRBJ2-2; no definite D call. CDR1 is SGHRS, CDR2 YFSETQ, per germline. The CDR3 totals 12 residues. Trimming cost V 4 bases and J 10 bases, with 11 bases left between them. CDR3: CASSPDGEELFF. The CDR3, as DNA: TGCGCCAGCAGCCCGGATGGGGAGGAGCTGTTTTTT.

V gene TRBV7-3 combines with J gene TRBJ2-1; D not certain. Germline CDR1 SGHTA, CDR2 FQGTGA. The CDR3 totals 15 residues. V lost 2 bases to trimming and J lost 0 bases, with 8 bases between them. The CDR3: CASSLLSASYNEQFF. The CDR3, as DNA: TGTGCCAGCAGCTTACTGAGCGCCTCCTACAATGAGCAGTTCTTC.

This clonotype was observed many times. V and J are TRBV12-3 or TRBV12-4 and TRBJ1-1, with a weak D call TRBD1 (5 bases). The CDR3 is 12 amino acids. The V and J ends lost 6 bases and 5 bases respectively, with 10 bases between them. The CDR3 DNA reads TGTGCCAGCAGGGCCAAGGGGACTGAAGCTTTCTTT. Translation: CASRAKGTEAFF.

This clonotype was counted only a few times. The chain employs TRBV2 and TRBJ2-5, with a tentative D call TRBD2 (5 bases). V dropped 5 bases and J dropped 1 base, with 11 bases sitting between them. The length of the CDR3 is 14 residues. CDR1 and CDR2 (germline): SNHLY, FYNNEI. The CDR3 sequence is CASSFIASQETQYF. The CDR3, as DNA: TGTGCCAGCAGTTTCATAGCGAGCCAAGAGACCCAGTACTTC.

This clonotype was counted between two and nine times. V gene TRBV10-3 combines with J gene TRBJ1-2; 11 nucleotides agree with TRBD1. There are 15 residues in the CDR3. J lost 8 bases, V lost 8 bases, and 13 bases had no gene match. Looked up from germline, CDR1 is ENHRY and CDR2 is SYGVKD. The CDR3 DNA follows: TGTGCCATCTCCAGGGAGGACAGGGGGCCTGAAGGCTACACCTTC. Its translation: CAISREDRGPEGYTF.

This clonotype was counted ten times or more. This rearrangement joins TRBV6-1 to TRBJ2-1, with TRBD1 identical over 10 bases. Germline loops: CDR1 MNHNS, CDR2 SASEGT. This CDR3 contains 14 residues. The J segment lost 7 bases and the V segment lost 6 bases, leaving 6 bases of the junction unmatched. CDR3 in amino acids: CASSRTGGGNEQFF. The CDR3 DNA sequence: TGTGCCAGCAGCCGGACAGGGGGAGGGAATGAGCAGTTCTTC.

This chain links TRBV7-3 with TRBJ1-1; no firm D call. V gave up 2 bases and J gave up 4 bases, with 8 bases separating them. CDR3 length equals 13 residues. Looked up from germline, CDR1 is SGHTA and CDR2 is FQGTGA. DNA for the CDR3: TGTGCCAGCAGCTTAGAGTGGGCCACTGAAGCTTTCTTT. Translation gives CASSLEWATEAFF.

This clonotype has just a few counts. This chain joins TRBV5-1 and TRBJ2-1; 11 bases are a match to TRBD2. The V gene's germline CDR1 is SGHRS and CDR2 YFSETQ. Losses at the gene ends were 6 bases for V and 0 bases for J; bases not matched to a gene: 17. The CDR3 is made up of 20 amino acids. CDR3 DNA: TGCGCCAGCACCCAGGGATCTAGCGGGGGGTTTTTCAGCTCCTACAATGAGCAGTTCTTC. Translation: CASTQGSSGGFFSSYNEQFF.